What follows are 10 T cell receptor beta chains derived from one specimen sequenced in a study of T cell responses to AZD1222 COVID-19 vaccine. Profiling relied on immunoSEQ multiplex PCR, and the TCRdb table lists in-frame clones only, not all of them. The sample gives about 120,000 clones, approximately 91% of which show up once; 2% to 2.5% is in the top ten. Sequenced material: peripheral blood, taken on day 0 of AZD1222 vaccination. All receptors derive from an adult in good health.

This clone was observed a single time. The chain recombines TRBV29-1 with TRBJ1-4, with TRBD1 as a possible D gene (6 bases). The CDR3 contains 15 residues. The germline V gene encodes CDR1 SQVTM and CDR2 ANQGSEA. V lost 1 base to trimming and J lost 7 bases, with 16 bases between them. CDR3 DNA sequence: TGCAGCGTTGAAGGGCCAGGGGCGGGGGGTGAAAAACTGTTTTTT. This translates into CSVEGPGAGGEKLFF.

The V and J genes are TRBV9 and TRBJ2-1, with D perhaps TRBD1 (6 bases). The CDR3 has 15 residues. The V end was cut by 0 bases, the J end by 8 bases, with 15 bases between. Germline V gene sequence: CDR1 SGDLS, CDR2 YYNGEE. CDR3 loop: CASSVGGQSYDEQFF. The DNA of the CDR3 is TGTGCCAGCAGCGTAGGAGGACAGAGTTACGATGAGCAGTTCTTC.

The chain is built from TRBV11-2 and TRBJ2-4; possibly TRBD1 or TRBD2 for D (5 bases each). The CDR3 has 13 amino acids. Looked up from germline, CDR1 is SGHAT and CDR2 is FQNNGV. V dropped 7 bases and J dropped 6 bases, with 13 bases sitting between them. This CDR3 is CASTSGGGNIQYF. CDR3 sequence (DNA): TGTGCCAGCACCTCCGGTGGGGGAAACATTCAGTACTTC.

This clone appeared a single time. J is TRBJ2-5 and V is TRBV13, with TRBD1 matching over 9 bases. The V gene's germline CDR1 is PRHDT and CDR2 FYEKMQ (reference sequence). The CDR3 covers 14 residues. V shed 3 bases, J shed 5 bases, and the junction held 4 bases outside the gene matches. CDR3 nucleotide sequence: TGTGCCAGCAGCTTGGGGACAGGGTTGGAGACCCAGTACTTC. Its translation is CASSLGTGLETQYF.

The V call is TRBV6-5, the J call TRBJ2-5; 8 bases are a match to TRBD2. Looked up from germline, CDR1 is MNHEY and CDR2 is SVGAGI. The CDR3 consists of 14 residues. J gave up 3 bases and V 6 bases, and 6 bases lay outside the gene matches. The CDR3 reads CASRDSGIKETQYF. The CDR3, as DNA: TGTGCCAGCAGGGATAGCGGGATTAAAGAGACCCAGTACTTC.

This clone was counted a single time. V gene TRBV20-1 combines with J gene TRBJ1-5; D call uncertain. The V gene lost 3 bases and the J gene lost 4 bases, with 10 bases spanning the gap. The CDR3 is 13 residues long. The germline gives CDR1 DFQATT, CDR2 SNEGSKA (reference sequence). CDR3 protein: CSASGRGNQPQHF. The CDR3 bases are TGCAGTGCTAGTGGCCGAGGGAATCAGCCCCAGCATTTT.

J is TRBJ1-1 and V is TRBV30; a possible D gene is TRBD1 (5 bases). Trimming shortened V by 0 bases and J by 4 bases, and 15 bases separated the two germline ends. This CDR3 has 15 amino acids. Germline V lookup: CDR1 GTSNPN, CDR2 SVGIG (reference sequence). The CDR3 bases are TGTGCCTGGAGTGTACGGGGGGTTCTCCTCACTGAAGCTTTCTTT. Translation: CAWSVRGVLLTEAFF.

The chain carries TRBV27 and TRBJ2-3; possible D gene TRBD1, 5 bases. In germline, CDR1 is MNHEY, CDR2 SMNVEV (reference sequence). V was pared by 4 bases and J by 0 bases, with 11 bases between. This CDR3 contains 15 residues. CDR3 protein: CASSSGLSSTDTQYF. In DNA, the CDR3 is TGTGCCAGCAGTTCAGGGTTATCCAGCACAGATACGCAGTATTTT.

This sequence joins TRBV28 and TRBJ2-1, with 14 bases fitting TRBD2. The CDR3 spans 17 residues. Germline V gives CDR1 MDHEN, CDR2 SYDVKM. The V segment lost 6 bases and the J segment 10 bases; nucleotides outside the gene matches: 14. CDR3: CASSPYGRLAGGREQFF. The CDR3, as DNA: TGTGCCAGCAGCCCCTATGGTAGACTAGCGGGAGGGCGGGAGCAGTTCTTC.

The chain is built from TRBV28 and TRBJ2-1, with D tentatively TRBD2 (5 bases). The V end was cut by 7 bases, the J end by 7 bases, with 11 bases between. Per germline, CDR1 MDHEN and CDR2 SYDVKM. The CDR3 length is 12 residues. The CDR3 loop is CASNEWTNEQFF. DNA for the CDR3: TGTGCCAGCAACGAGTGGACTAATGAGCAGTTCTTC.